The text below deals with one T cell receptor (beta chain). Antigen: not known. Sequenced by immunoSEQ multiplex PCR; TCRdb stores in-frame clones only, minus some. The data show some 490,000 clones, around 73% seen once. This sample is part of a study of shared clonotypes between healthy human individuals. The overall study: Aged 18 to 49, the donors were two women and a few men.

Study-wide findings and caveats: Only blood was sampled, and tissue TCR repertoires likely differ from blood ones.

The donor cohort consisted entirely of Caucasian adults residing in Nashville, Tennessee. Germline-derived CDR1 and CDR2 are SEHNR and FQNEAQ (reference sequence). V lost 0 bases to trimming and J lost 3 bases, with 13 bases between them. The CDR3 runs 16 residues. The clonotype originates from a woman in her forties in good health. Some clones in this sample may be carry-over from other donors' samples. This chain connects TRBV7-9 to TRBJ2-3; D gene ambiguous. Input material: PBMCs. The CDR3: CASSLALFRMTDTQYF. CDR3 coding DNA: TGTGCCAGCAGCTTAGCGCTGTTTAGGATGACAGATACGCAGTATTTT.